This T cell receptor (beta chain) was recovered during a study of blood T cell repertoires in COVID-19. Across the study: Acute-phase and convalescent COVID-19 samples originated in the United States, Italy and Spain.

The V gene end was trimmed by 6 bases and the J gene end by 4 bases; junction bases not matched to a gene: 5. The germline V gene encodes CDR1 LGHNA and CDR2 YNFKEQ. The CDR3 has 15 amino acids. Data came from immunoSEQ multiplex PCR; TCRdb stores just in-frame clones and leaves some out. The sample consists of some 160,000 clones, about 86% of them appearing once. This chain joins TRBV4-2 and TRBJ2-3, with 12 bases aligning to TRBD2. The sample was peripheral blood. The origin of this receptor is a woman aged 70-85 years with COVID-19, enrolled during active disease. CDR3 amino acids: CASRFSSGGADTQYF. DNA for the CDR3: TGTGCCAGCAGATTCTCTAGCGGGGGGGCAGATACGCAGTATTTT.